This TCR beta chain appears in the sequencing data of a study of blood T cell repertoires in COVID-19. At the level of the study: The origin of the acute and convalescent COVID-19 samples was the United States, Italy and Spain. T cells, B-cell-depleted T cells, or PBMCs supplied cDNA or gDNA.

Under the authors' procedure: Amplification from reference gene primers served as the basis for estimated nucleated cell counts. Measured with immunoSEQ multiplex PCR; TCRdb has only the in-frame clones, and not every one. V and J calls and clone size follow that table, whereas D and trimming were derived from the DNA. Among hundreds of thousands of clones listed, 70% to 90% were seen once. This CDR3 has 15 amino acids. Trimming at V came to 4 bases and at J to 3 bases, leaving 3 bases not matched to a gene. Germline lookup yields CDR1 LGHDT and CDR2 YNNKEL (reference sequence). The clonotype was recovered from a woman in her 70s with active or convalescent COVID-19. The J gene is TRBJ2-2, the V gene TRBV3-1 (or the pseudogene TRBV3-2); 9 bases line up with TRBD1. The sequenced material came from peripheral blood. CDR3 in DNA: TGTGCCAGCAGCCCCCGGGACAGGGACACCGGGGAGCTGTTTTTT. It yields the protein CASSPRDRDTGELFF.